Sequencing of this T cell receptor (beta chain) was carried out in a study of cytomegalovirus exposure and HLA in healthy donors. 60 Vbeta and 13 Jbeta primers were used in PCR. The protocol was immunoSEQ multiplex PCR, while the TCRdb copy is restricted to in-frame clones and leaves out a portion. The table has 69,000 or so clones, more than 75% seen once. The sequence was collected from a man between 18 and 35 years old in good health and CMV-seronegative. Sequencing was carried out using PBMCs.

For the CDR3, the DNA is TGTGCCAGCAGCTTAATTGGTGGGGGGGATGAGCAGTTCTTC. Amino acids: CASSLIGGGDEQFF. The genes are TRBV7-3 and TRBJ2-1; 7 bases agree with TRBD2. The trim removed 1 base at V and 8 bases at J, leaving 5 bases unmatched. This CDR3 contains 14 residues. Germline V gives CDR1 SGHTA, CDR2 FQGTGA.